The clone carrying this TCR beta chain showed up just a few times. This record belongs to a study of blood T cells in healthy people across ages. Per the germline V gene, CDR1 is DFQATT and CDR2 is SNEGSKA (reference sequence). The V end lost 4 bases, the J end lost 3 bases, and 18 bases lay between the germline ends. The CDR3 is 15 amino acids. Next came a second PCR, run for about 7 to 11 cycles, which used a sample-barcoded 5' primer along with a J-beta primer mix. TCRdb re-called the 5' RACE reads with MiXCR, one entry per CDR3 protein. This table has 350,000 to 450,000 distinct CDR3 sequences, 52% appearing once.

The sample taken for sequencing was blood. This clonotype was obtained from a man in his sixties in good health. The chain is built from TRBV20-1 and TRBJ2-5; D is possibly TRBD2 (7 bases). Written as DNA, the CDR3 is TGCAGTGCTATTCCCCCCATAGGGGGGGAAGAGACCCAGTACTTC. Translation: CSAIPPIGGEETQYF.